The 2 T cell receptor beta chains listed next were all sequenced from one sample in a study of blood T cell repertoires in COVID-19. Here immunoSEQ multiplex PCR was the method, and the copy in TCRdb shows in-frame clones only, minus some. The repertoire includes 150,000 to 200,000 clones, roughly four fifths of them detected once, and roughly a tenth sits in the top ten. The material sequenced was peripheral blood. These receptors were collected from a human donor in a cohort sampled during active COVID-19.

The rearrangement links TRBV5-4 to TRBJ2-7, with D perhaps TRBD2 (5 bases). Trimming stripped 1 base from V and 2 bases from J, with 13 bases between. CDR1 is SGHNT, CDR2 YYREEE, per germline (reference sequence). This CDR3 comprises 15 residues. The CDR3 sequence is CASSLPTDFAYEQYF. CDR3 bases: TGTGCCAGCAGCTTGCCCACGGACTTTGCCTACGAGCAGTACTTC.

Here the CDR3 reads CASSITGQNNEQFF. The CDR3 DNA reads TGTGCCAGTAGTATTACAGGGCAAAACAATGAGCAGTTCTTC. V and J are TRBV19 and TRBJ2-1, with a tentative D call TRBD1 (6 bases). V was pared by 3 bases and J by 5 bases, with 11 bases between. The CDR3 has 14 residues. Germline CDR1 is LNHDA and CDR2 is SQIVND (reference sequence).